The 25 T cell receptor beta chains below come from one sample, sequenced in a study of shared clonotypes between healthy human individuals. In the naive CD8 group, cells lacked CD45RO and were positively selected for CCR7, so terminally differentiated effector memory CD45RA+ cells were left out. Profiled with immunoSEQ multiplex PCR; TCRdb holds only in-frame clones, not every one. Of about 2.1 million clones listed, around 95% are singletons. Specimen: naive CD8+ T cells from PBMCs. The receptors shown here come from a man between 18 and 29 years old in good health. Some clones in this sample may be carry-over from other donors' samples.

The V and J genes are TRBV29-1 and TRBJ1-2; TRBD1 aligns across 9 bases. V gave up 6 bases and J gave up 7 bases; unmatched junction bases: 6. Germline V gene data show CDR1 as SQVTM and CDR2 as ANQGSEA. This CDR3 is 12 amino acids long. The CDR3 reads CSVATGGGGYTF. The CDR3 region has the DNA TGCAGCGTAGCTACAGGGGGCGGTGGCTACACCTTC.

This chain joins TRBV5-1 and TRBJ2-7; 8 bases fit TRBD2. The CDR3 has 16 residues. From germline, CDR1 is SGHRS and CDR2 YFSETQ. After removal of 0 bases from V and 0 bases from J, the junction contained 5 bases not matched to a gene. In nucleotides, the CDR3 is TGCGCCAGCAGCTTGGTGCGGGAGGCCCCCTCCTACGAGCAGTACTTC. This encodes CASSLVREAPSYEQYF.

The chain uses TRBV7-2 and TRBJ2-3, with 8 bases matching TRBD2. CDR3 length: 16 residues. Germline V gives CDR1 SGHTA, CDR2 FQGNSA. J lost 4 bases, V lost 4 bases, and 10 bases had no gene match. DNA for the CDR3: TGTGCCAGCAGCTCCCGAGTCGGGAGGGCCCCAGATACGCAGTATTTT. Translating gives CASSSRVGRAPDTQYF.

J is TRBJ2-3 and V is TRBV7-9; D perhaps matches TRBD2 (5 bases). The CDR3 runs 16 residues. Trimming took off 4 bases at V and 3 bases at J, with 17 bases between the two ends. Germline V lookup: CDR1 SEHNR, CDR2 FQNEAQ (reference sequence). The CDR3 DNA reads TGTGCCAGCAGCTCACCGGCCCGAGGGTCAACAGATACGCAGTATTTT. It codes for CASSSPARGSTDTQYF.

The V gene is TRBV19, the J gene TRBJ2-2; D is perhaps TRBD2 (5 bases). Germline V gene data show CDR1 as LNHDA and CDR2 as SQIVND (reference sequence). CDR3 length: 17 amino acids. The V gene lost 5 bases and the J gene lost 2 bases, with 18 bases spanning the gap. This CDR3 is CASSPLRDSLNTGELFF. The CDR3 DNA follows: TGTGCCAGTAGTCCCCTCCGGGATTCCCTAAACACCGGGGAGCTGTTTTTT. The entire variable domain, with the rest obtained from reference TRBV19 and TRBJ2-2, is as follows: DGGITQSPKYLFRKEGQNVTLSCEQNLNHDAMYWYRQDPGQGLRLIYYSQIVNDFQKGDIAEGYSVSREKKESFPLTVTSAQKNPTAFYLCASSPLRDSLNTGELFFGEGSRLTVL.

As concerns this clone: Other nucleotide sequences from this sample produce the same CDR3. The chain couples TRBV28 to TRBJ2-7, with a tentative D call TRBD1 (6 bases). This CDR3 is built from 14 residues. V was pared by 3 bases and J by 0 bases, with 9 bases between. In germline, CDR1 is MDHEN, CDR2 SYDVKM. CDR3 amino acids: CASSLTGRSYEQYF. The CDR3 DNA reads TGTGCCAGCAGTTTGACAGGTCGCTCCTACGAGCAGTACTTC.

The chain couples TRBV14 to TRBJ2-3; no definite D call. Trimming pared 0 bases from V and 0 bases from J, leaving 4 bases between. The CDR3 is made up of 14 amino acids. Germline-derived CDR1 and CDR2 are SGHDN and FVKESK. The CDR3 loop reads CASSQEMSTDTQYF. CDR3 sequence (DNA): TGTGCCAGCAGCCAAGAAATGAGCACAGATACGCAGTATTTT. The whole variable domain, filled in from reference TRBV14 and TRBJ2-3, reads EAGVTQFPSHSVIEKGQTVTLRCDPISGHDNLYWYRRVMGKEIKFLLHFVKESKQDESGMPNNRFLAERTGGTYSTLKVQPAELEDSGVYFCASSQEMSTDTQYFGPGTRLTVL.

The rearrangement links TRBV11-2 to TRBJ2-7; 7 bases match TRBD1. V shed 3 bases and J 2 bases; nucleotides not matched to a gene: 7. The CDR3 has 15 amino acids. CDR1 and CDR2 from the germline V gene are SGHAT and FQNNGV. CDR3 DNA: TGTGCCAGCAGCTTCGACAGGGCCTCCCCCTACGAGCAGTACTTC. Translation gives CASSFDRASPYEQYF. The full variable domain, with the rest looked up from reference TRBV11-2 and TRBJ2-7, is EAGVAQSPRYKIIEKRQSVAFWCNPISGHATLYWYQQILGQGPKLLIQFQNNGVVDDSQLPKDRFSAERLKGVDSTLKIQPAKLEDSAVYLCASSFDRASPYEQYFGPGTRLTVT.

This clone was counted between two and nine times. This sequence joins TRBV19 and TRBJ1-1; D is undetermined. CDR1 is LNHDA, CDR2 SQIVND, per germline (reference sequence). V lost 0 bases and J 4 bases, leaving 12 bases between the germline ends. This CDR3 is 15 amino acids long. CDR3 in amino acids: CASSIDPPLGTEAFF. DNA for the CDR3: TGTGCCAGTAGTATAGATCCACCGCTCGGCACTGAAGCTTTCTTT.

CDR3 coding DNA: TGTGCCAGCAGTCCCTTCGGGGCAGGGCGGATTGTCTACACCTTC. This sequence encodes CASSPFGAGRIVYTF. The V call is TRBV27, the J call TRBJ1-2, with D possibly TRBD1 on 5 matching bases. CDR3 size: 15 residues. Trimming cost V 5 bases and J 10 bases, with 23 bases left between them. Germline values: CDR1 MNHEY, CDR2 SMNVEV (reference sequence).

In its sample, this clone was seen once. The chain uses TRBV7-9 and TRBJ1-2; 10 nucleotides align to TRBD1. J gave up 7 bases and V 3 bases, and 11 bases lay outside the gene matches. Germline CDR1 reads SEHNR; CDR2 reads FQNEAQ (reference sequence). The CDR3 runs to 16 residues. CDR3 DNA: TGTGCCAGCAGCTTGCAACGACAGGGGGCGTTCTTTGGCTACACCTTC. It encodes CASSLQRQGAFFGYTF.

This rearrangement joins TRBV6-1 to TRBJ1-2; maybe TRBD1 (6 bases). Germline V gives CDR1 MNHNS, CDR2 SASEGT. Trimming took off 5 bases at V and 1 base at J, with 8 bases between the two ends. CDR3 length: 13 amino acids. The CDR3 DNA is TGTGCCAGCAGTAACAGGGATAACTATGGCTACACCTTC. Translating gives CASSNRDNYGYTF.

V and J are TRBV27 and TRBJ2-5; TRBD1 matches 7 bases. Germline lookup yields CDR1 MNHEY and CDR2 SMNVEV (reference sequence). The CDR3 has 15 amino acids. Trimming took 1 base from V and 1 from J; bases not matched to a gene: 3. CDR3 DNA sequence: TGTGCCAGCAGTTTATTGGGGGACAGCCAAGAGACCCAGTACTTC. The encoded protein is CASSLLGDSQETQYF.

This chain connects TRBV4-1 to TRBJ2-1, with D perhaps matching TRBD2 (5 bases). Germline-derived CDR1 and CDR2 are MGHRA and YSYEKL. Trimming removed 4 bases at V and 7 bases at J, with 14 bases between. The CDR3 sequence is 14 residues long. The CDR3 is CASSPGLGINEQFF. The CDR3 coding sequence is TGCGCCAGCAGCCCTGGACTGGGAATTAATGAGCAGTTCTTC.

The gene calls are TRBV6-1 and TRBJ2-5; 9 bases map to TRBD1. V shed 3 bases, J shed 4 bases, and the junction held 3 bases outside the gene matches. The CDR3 sequence is 14 residues long. The germline V gene has CDR1 MNHNS and CDR2 SASEGT. This CDR3 is CASSEDRGPETQYF. CDR3 coding DNA: TGTGCCAGCAGTGAGGACAGGGGCCCAGAGACCCAGTACTTC.

The genes are TRBV13 and TRBJ2-7; TRBD2 agrees at 8 bases. Germline trimming cut 0 bases from V and 4 bases from J; bases unmatched to any gene: 11. CDR1 PRHDT and CDR2 FYEKMQ come from the germline V gene (reference sequence). This CDR3 contains 17 residues. CDR3 in DNA: TGTGCCAGCAGCTTAGGTCCAGCGGGGGCCGCATTATACGAGCAGTACTTC. Translation gives CASSLGPAGAALYEQYF.

The chain uses TRBV27 and TRBJ2-2, with a tentative D call TRBD1 (7 bases). The CDR3 has 13 residues. Germline CDR1 reads MNHEY; CDR2 reads SMNVEV (reference sequence). V was clipped by 6 bases and J by 5 bases, with 10 bases between them. CDR3 loop: CASSQGGTGELFF. As DNA, the CDR3 is TGTGCCAGCAGCCAGGGGGGAACCGGGGAGCTGTTTTTT.

The rearrangement joins TRBV27 to TRBJ2-1; 9 bases match TRBD2. Germline V gives CDR1 MNHEY, CDR2 SMNVEV (reference sequence). The V and J ends lost 7 bases and 3 bases, in that order; junction bases with no gene match: 7. This CDR3 has 15 residues. The CDR3 bases are TGTGCCAGCACGGGGCGGGAGGGCCGCTACAATGAGCAGTTCTTC. Protein: CASTGREGRYNEQFF.

The CDR3 DNA reads as TGTGCCAGCAGGGCTCTGGACACAGATACGCAGTATTTT. This gives the protein CASRALDTDTQYF. The V and J genes are TRBV27 and TRBJ2-3; D ambiguous. This CDR3 spans 13 amino acids. Germline values: CDR1 MNHEY, CDR2 SMNVEV (reference sequence). V gave up 6 bases and J gave up 2 bases, with 9 bases separating them.

Only one count was recorded for this clone. V gene TRBV27 combines with J gene TRBJ1-1, with 7 bases aligning to TRBD1. The CDR3 runs to 14 residues. Germline CDR1 MNHEY, CDR2 SMNVEV (reference sequence). With V trimmed by 6 bases and J by 7 bases, 11 bases remained unmatched. In nucleotides, the CDR3 is TGTGCCAGCAGACCAGGGGGTTCTTCCAGTGAAGCTTTCTTT. Protein: CASRPGGSSSEAFF.

The V and J genes are TRBV5-4 and TRBJ2-7; D gene uncertain. This CDR3 region has 14 residues. The ends were cut back, 2 bases at V and 1 base at J, with 10 bases in the middle. CDR1 SGHNT and CDR2 YYREEE come from the germline V gene (reference sequence). CDR3 in DNA: TGTGCCAGCAGCTTCACAGCCACGTCCTACGAGCAGTACTTC. Its translation: CASSFTATSYEQYF.

A remark on this clone: At the DNA level, this CDR3 is encoded by other sequences in the same sample as well. The V gene is TRBV27, the J gene TRBJ2-1, with D perhaps matching TRBD2 (6 bases). This CDR3 spans 16 amino acids. CDR1 and CDR2 (germline): MNHEY, SMNVEV (reference sequence). The germline V and J ends were trimmed by 0 bases and 2 bases, with 11 bases remaining between them. The CDR3, as DNA: TGTGCCAGCAGTTTATCTTCGGGGGAGACCTACAATGAGCAGTTCTTC. This gives the protein CASSLSSGETYNEQFF.

This clone was seen a handful of times. The chain recombines TRBV29-1 with TRBJ2-7; D unresolved. The CDR3 covers 13 residues. Trimming removed 7 bases from V and 6 bases from J, with 19 bases in between. Looked up from germline, CDR1 is SQVTM and CDR2 is ANQGSEA. This CDR3 is CSGTIRLHGEQYF. As DNA, the CDR3 is TGCAGCGGAACCATCCGCCTCCACGGCGAGCAGTACTTC.

The V gene is TRBV5-8, the J gene TRBJ1-4, with D unclear. V lost 1 base to trimming and J lost 7 bases, with 14 bases between them. The CDR3 covers 15 residues. Germline V gives CDR1 SGHTS, CDR2 YDEGEE. The CDR3 DNA follows: TGTGCCAGCAGCTTGACGGTCAGGCGCTCTGAAAAACTGTTTTTT. As protein: CASSLTVRRSEKLFF.

The V call is TRBV7-8, the J call TRBJ2-7, with 9 bases identical to TRBD2. V gave up 4 bases and J gave up 3 bases; unmatched junction bases: 4. Looked up from germline, CDR1 is SGHVS and CDR2 is FQNEAQ. There are 14 residues in the CDR3. CDR3 coding DNA: TGTGCCAGCAGCTCCACGACTAGCGGCTACGAGCAGTACTTC. Its protein product is CASSSTTSGYEQYF.